Listed below are T cell receptor beta chains from one sample, sequenced in a study of blood T cells in healthy people across ages. TCRdb fed the 5' RACE reads into MiXCR, producing one record per CDR3 protein. This sample has roughly 500,000 distinct CDR3 sequences, with about 26% found just once. Sequenced: blood. The receptors were gathered from a woman in her 70s in good health. Both conserved end residues are part of each CDR3. The D gene is left open where the match is weak. The size field is filled for only some rows; it gives once, few, many or a size class.

J gene | clone size | D gene | V gene | CDR3 protein | CDR3 DNA
TRBJ2-5 | few | . | TRBV19 | CASSPYGTQETQYF | TGTGCCAGTAGTCCTTACGGGACCCAAGAGACCCAGTACTTC
TRBJ2-4 | few | . | TRBV7-2 | CASSPDHQDIQYF | TGTGCCAGCAGCCCGGACCATCAGGACATTCAGTACTTC
TRBJ2-7 | few | . | TRBV4-3 | CASSQDVRGGYEQYF | TGCGCCAGCAGCCAAGATGTAAGGGGAGGATACGAGCAGTACTTC
TRBJ1-3 | . | . | TRBV12-3/TRBV12-4 | CASRRGGVNTIYF | TGTGCCAGCAGAAGGGGGGGTGTGAACACCATATATTTT
TRBJ1-3 | few | . | TRBV20-1 | CSARGDRNTIYF | TGCAGTGCTAGAGGGGACAGAAACACCATATATTTT
TRBJ2-5 | . | TRBD2 | TRBV20-1 | CSARGSTSGGAAQYF | TGCAGTGCTAGAGGCTCGACTAGCGGGGGGGCGGCCCAGTACTTC
TRBJ1-2 | few | TRBD1 | TRBV20-1 | CSLPIGQGLGYTF | TGCAGTCTTCCGATAGGACAGGGGTTGGGCTACACCTTC
TRBJ2-7 | . | . | TRBV7-2 | CASSSWTRLAGEQYF | TGTGCCAGCAGCTCTTGGACAAGATTGGCGGGAGAGCAGTACTTC
TRBJ2-1 | . | TRBD2 | TRBV20-1 | CSAIKAGSLYNERFF | TGCAGTGCTATAAAAGCGGGGTCTTTGTACAATGAGCGGTTCTTC
TRBJ2-1 | . | . | TRBV20-1 | CSAEGRGRNEQFF | TGCAGTGCTGAAGGCAGAGGGCGGAATGAGCAGTTCTTC
TRBJ2-4 | . | . | TRBV20-1 | CSARSGISGLEDIQYF | TGCAGTGCCCGTTCTGGTATCTCGGGGCTGGAAGACATTCAGTACTTC
TRBJ2-3 | few | . | TRBV6-1 | CASSVADTASTDTQYF | TGTGCCAGCAGTGTTGCGGACACCGCTAGCACAGATACGCAGTATTTT
TRBJ2-4 | few | . | TRBV12-3/TRBV12-4 | CASSFSHSSGAKNIQYF | TGTGCCAGCAGTTTTTCTCACTCCTCGGGTGCCAAAAACATTCAGTACTTC
TRBJ2-5 | . | TRBD2 | TRBV7-9 | CASSTYGGAETQYF | TGTGCCAGCAGCACCTACGGGGGGGCAGAGACCCAGTACTTC
TRBJ1-5 | . | . | TRBV27 | CASGANSNQPQHF | TGTGCCAGCGGGGCAAATAGCAATCAGCCCCAGCATTTT
TRBJ2-2 | . | TRBD1 | TRBV5-1 | CASSLVGTGRIGELFF | TGCGCCAGCAGCTTGGTGGGGACAGGGAGAATCGGGGAGCTGTTTTTT
TRBJ1-6 | once | . | TRBV5-1 | CASSLGRQAINSPLHF | TGCGCCAGCAGCTTGGGGCGACAGGCCATCAATTCACCCCTCCACTTT
TRBJ1-4 | . | . | TRBV12-3/TRBV12-4 | CASSYERGGTNEKLFF | TGTGCCAGCAGTTATGAAAGGGGGGGAACTAATGAAAAACTGTTTTTT
TRBJ2-7 | few | . | TRBV20-1 | CSARLLGGEQYF | TGCAGTGCTAGACTTCTCGGAGGCGAGCAGTACTTC
TRBJ2-5 | few | . | TRBV20-1 | CSAGPGASQETQYF | TGCAGTGCTGGCCCAGGAGCCTCCCAAGAGACCCAGTACTTC
TRBJ1-3 | . | . | TRBV30 | CAWTIDGNTIYF | TGTGCCTGGACGATCGATGGAAACACCATATATTTT
TRBJ1-5 | . | . | TRBV6-2/TRBV6-3 | CASSYQLVQPQHF | TGTGCCAGCAGTTACCAATTAGTTCAGCCCCAGCATTTT
TRBJ2-7 | few | TRBD1 | TRBV10-3 | CATQISGQGARGEQYF | TGTGCCACCCAAATCTCGGGACAGGGGGCTAGGGGCGAGCAGTACTTC
TRBJ1-2 | . | TRBD1 | TRBV15 | CATSSGPDRAYGYTF | TGTGCCACCAGCAGTGGCCCGGACAGGGCCTATGGCTACACCTTC
TRBJ2-7 | . | . | TRBV25-1 | CASSDPVANSPREQYF | TGTGCCAGCAGTGACCCCGTCGCCAACTCCCCTAGAGAGCAGTACTTC
TRBJ2-1 | . | . | TRBV3-1 | CASSQVRQARSF | TGTGCCAGCAGCCAAGTCAGACAGGCTCGGTCGTTC
TRBJ2-5 | . | . | TRBV15 | CATSRGGKETQYF | TGTGCCACCAGCAGAGGGGGGAAAGAGACCCAGTACTTC
TRBJ1-2 | . | . | TRBV12-3/TRBV12-4 | CASSLGSGYGYTF | TGTGCCAGCAGTTTAGGGAGCGGCTATGGCTACACCTTC
TRBJ2-5 | . | . | TRBV2 | CASSRVLETQYF | TGTGCCAGCAGTAGGGTCCTAGAGACCCAGTACTTC
TRBJ2-6 | few | . | TRBV4-2 | CASSQEGSFRRSGANVLTF | TGTGCCAGCAGCCAAGAAGGGTCCTTCCGACGGTCTGGGGCCAACGTCCTGACTTTC
TRBJ2-5 | . | TRBD1 | TRBV5-1 | CASSLEGQGGTQYF | TGCGCCAGCAGCTTGGAAGGACAGGGAGGGACCCAGTACTTC
TRBJ1-2 | . | TRBD1 | TRBV12-3/TRBV12-4 | CASSRDRGLFGGYTF | TGTGCCAGCAGTAGGGACAGGGGATTATTTGGAGGCTACACCTTC
TRBJ1-5 | . | . | TRBV20-1 | CSARSPNSNQPQHF | TGCAGTGCTAGATCCCCAAACAGCAATCAGCCCCAGCATTTT
TRBJ2-7 | . | TRBD1 | TRBV4-3 | CASSQDWETRGTVSYEQYF | TGCGCCAGCAGCCAAGATTGGGAGACAAGGGGGACAGTCTCCTACGAGCAGTACTTC
TRBJ2-7 | . | TRBD1 | TRBV7-9 | CASSFQDRGLYEQYF | TGTGCCAGCAGCTTCCAGGACAGGGGCCTCTACGAGCAGTACTTC
TRBJ1-2 | many | . | TRBV12-3/TRBV12-4 | CASSLAGPSGGYTF | TGTGCCAGCAGTTTAGCCGGACCCTCGGGTGGCTACACCTTC
TRBJ2-3 | . | . | TRBV5-1 | CASSFTSIGPDTQYF | TGCGCCAGCAGCTTCACCTCCATCGGCCCAGATACGCAGTATTTT
TRBJ2-7 | . | TRBD2 | TRBV4-3 | CASSQDRGGFGEQYF | TGCGCCAGCAGCCAAGATCGGGGGGGGTTCGGAGAGCAGTACTTC
TRBJ2-3 | . | TRBD2 | TRBV7-3 | CASSSSGSRADTQYF | TGTGCCAGCAGCTCTAGCGGTAGTCGCGCAGATACGCAGTATTTT
TRBJ1-2 | . | TRBD1 | TRBV27 | CASSYDREGYTF | TGTGCCAGCAGTTATGACAGGGAGGGCTACACCTTC
TRBJ2-5 | . | TRBD1 | TRBV29-1 | CSVGQGAGEQYF | TGCAGCGTTGGACAGGGGGCGGGAGAGCAGTACTTC
TRBJ1-2 | . | . | TRBV4-1 | CASSREGTANYGYTF | TGCGCCAGCAGCCGGGAAGGGACGGCTAACTATGGCTACACCTTC